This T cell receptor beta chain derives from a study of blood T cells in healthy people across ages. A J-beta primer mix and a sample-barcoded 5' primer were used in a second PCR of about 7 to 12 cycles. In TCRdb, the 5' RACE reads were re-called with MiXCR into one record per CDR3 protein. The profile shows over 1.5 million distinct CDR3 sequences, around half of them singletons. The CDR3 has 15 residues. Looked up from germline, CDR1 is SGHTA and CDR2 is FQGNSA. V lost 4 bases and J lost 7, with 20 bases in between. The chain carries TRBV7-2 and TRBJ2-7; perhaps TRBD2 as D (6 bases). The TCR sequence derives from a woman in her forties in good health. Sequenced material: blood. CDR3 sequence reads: CASSSGTLPPQEQYF. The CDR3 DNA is TGTGCCAGCAGCTCCGGGACTTTGCCGCCTCAGGAGCAGTACTTC. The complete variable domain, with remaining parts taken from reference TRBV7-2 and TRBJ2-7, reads GAGVSQSPSNKVTEKGKDVELRCDPISGHTALYWYRQSLGQGLEFLIYFQGNSAPDKSGLPSDRFSAERTGGSVSTLTIQRTQQEDSAVYLCASSSGTLPPQEQYFGPGTRLTVT.